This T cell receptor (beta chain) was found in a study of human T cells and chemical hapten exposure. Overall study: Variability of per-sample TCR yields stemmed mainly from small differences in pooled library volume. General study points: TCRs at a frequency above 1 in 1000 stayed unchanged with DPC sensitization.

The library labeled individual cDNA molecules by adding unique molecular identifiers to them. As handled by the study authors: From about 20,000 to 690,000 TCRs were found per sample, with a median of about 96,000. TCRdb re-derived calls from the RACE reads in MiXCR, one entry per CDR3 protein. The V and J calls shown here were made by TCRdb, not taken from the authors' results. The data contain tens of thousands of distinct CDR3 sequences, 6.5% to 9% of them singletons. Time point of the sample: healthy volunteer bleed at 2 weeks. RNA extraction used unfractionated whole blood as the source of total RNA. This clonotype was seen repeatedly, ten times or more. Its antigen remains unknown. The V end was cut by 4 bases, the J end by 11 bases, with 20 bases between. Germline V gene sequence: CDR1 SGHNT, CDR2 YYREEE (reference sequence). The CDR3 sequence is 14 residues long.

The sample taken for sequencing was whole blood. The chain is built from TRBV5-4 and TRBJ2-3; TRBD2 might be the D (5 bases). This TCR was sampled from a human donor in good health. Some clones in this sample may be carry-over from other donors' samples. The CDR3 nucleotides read TGTGCCAGCAGCCACAACCGGGGAGTTTTTCTGCAGTATTTT. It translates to CASSHNRGVFLQYF. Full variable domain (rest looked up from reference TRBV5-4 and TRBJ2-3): ETGVTQSPTHLIKTRGQQVTLRCSSQSGHNTVSWYQQALGQGPQFIFQYYREEENGRGNFPPRFSGLQFPNYSSELNVNALELDDSALYLCASSHNRGVFLQYFGPGTRLTVL.